The clone carrying this T cell receptor (beta chain) was detected ten times or more. The data were taken from a study of T cells in Graves' hyperthyroidism and ophthalmopathy. Study as a whole: Peripheral blood draws took place at initial diagnosis, ahead of any treatment.

This CDR3 is built from 14 residues. Germline assignment: CDR1 SGHDT and CDR2 YYEEEE. The V gene lost 4 bases and the J gene lost 3 bases, with 14 bases spanning the gap. Amplification targeted TCR beta CDR3 regions from RNA transcripts. Carried out on the TCR CDR3, a first-round RT-PCR used the HTBI primer set. TCRdb recomputed calls from the multiplex PCR reads with MiXCR, one row per CDR3 protein. The sample carries fewer than 110,000 distinct CDR3 sequences, roughly 47% recorded once. The study left out patients who had uncontrolled infection, other autoimmune disease, pregnancy or lactation. PBMCs stemmed from 10 ml fresh peripheral blood.

The sequencing input was blood. The TCR originated in a man in his forties with Graves' hyperthyroidism. The chain is built from TRBV5-6 and TRBJ2-7, with D perhaps matching TRBD2 (5 bases). The CDR3 DNA follows: TGTGCCAGCAGCAACTGGGAGCGCAGCTACGAGCAGTACTTC. Its protein product is CASSNWERSYEQYF.